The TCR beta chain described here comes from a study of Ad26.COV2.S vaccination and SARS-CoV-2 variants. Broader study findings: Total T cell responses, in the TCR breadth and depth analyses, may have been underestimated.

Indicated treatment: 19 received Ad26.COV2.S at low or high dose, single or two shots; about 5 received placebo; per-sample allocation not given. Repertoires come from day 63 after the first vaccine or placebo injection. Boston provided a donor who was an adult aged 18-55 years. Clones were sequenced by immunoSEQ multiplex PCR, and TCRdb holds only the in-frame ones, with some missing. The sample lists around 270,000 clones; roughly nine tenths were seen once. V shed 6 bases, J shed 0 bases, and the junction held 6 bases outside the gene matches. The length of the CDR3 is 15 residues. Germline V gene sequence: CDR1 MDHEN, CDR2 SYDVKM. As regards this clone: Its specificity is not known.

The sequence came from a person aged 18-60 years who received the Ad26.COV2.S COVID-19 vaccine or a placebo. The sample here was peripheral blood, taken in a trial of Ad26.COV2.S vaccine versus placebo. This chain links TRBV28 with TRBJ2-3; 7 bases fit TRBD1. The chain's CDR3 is CASSPGQWSTDTQYF. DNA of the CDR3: TGTGCCAGCAGCCCGGGACAGTGGAGCACAGATACGCAGTATTTT.